The 18 T cell receptor beta chains given below trace back to one sample, sequenced in a study of T cells in Graves' hyperthyroidism and ophthalmopathy. It was RNA transcripts that yielded the amplified TCR beta CDR3 regions. The HTBI set primed first-round TCR CDR3 RT-PCR. Via MiXCR, TCRdb re-called the multiplex PCR reads, giving one row per CDR3 protein. The sample has about 620,000 distinct CDR3 sequences, roughly 17% seen once; the top ten hold 3.8%. The sequenced sample was blood. Every receptor here comes from a woman in her thirties with Graves' hyperthyroidism.

The chain carries TRBV28 and TRBJ1-3, with D hard to call. Germline loops: CDR1 MDHEN, CDR2 SYDVKM. With 8 bases removed from V and 7 bases from J, the gap between germline ends came to 15 bases. This CDR3 spans 13 amino acids. The CDR3 region is CASAQEARNTIYF. The CDR3 DNA sequence: TGTGCCAGCGCCCAAGAGGCTCGGAACACCATATATTTT.

This clonotype was counted at least ten times. The rearrangement joins TRBV29-1 to TRBJ1-2; perhaps TRBD1 as D (6 bases). This CDR3 region has 13 residues. V dropped 7 bases and J dropped 4 bases, with 16 bases sitting between them. Germline loops: CDR1 SQVTM, CDR2 ANQGSEA. CDR3 amino acids: CSASRLRGYGYTF. In nucleotides, the CDR3 is TGCAGCGCGAGCAGGCTCAGGGGCTATGGCTACACCTTC.

This clonotype has a handful of counts. This chain connects TRBV3-1 to TRBJ2-4, with 7 bases that match TRBD2. From germline, CDR1 is LGHDT and CDR2 YNNKEL (reference sequence). The V and J ends lost 5 bases and 15 bases, in that order; junction bases with no gene match: 10. The CDR3 extends over 12 amino acids. The chain's CDR3 is CASSSGLDLLYF. The CDR3 region has the DNA TGTGCCAGCAGCTCTGGACTAGATCTCTTGTACTTC.

Comment on this clonotype: Given the absence of the conserved phenylalanine or tryptophan at the CDR3 end, a read error is likely. The chain employs TRBV7-9 and TRBJ1-1; D remains ambiguous. Deletions cut 2 bases from V and 0 bases from J, with 10 bases between. Germline V gene data show CDR1 as SEHNR and CDR2 as FQNEAQ (reference sequence). The CDR3 sequence is 15 residues long. The CDR3 here is CASSLLGRMNTEAFL. The CDR3, as DNA: TGTGCCAGCAGCTTACTAGGGCGAATGAACACTGAAGCTTTCTTG.

V is TRBV7-3 and J is TRBJ1-1, with a possible D match to TRBD1 (6 bases). CDR1 SGHTA and CDR2 FQGTGA come from the germline V gene. V was cut by 5 bases and J by 5 bases, with 15 bases left in between. There are 14 residues in the CDR3. CDR3 protein: CASSVGGSGTEAFF. In DNA form, the CDR3 reads TGTGCCAGCAGCGTAGGGGGGTCGGGTACTGAAGCTTTCTTT.

The chain couples TRBV24-1 to TRBJ2-5; no clear D. The CDR3 is 13 amino acids. The V end lost 6 bases, the J end lost 5 bases, and 12 bases lay between the germline ends. Germline V gene sequence: CDR1 KGHDR, CDR2 SFDVKD. The CDR3 nucleotides read TGTGCCACCAGTTCTATGGCATATGAGACCCAGTACTTC. Translated, it gives CATSSMAYETQYF.

Many counts were recorded for this clonotype. The chain couples TRBV20-1 to TRBJ2-7; 8 nucleotides match TRBD2. The trim removed 5 bases at V and 0 bases at J, leaving 6 bases unmatched. Germline CDR1 reads DFQATT; CDR2 reads SNEGSKA (reference sequence). The CDR3 is made up of 14 amino acids. CDR3 DNA sequence: TGCAGTGCTGAACCCGGGACTAGCTCCTACGAGCAGTACTTC. It translates to CSAEPGTSSYEQYF.

This rearrangement joins TRBV5-1 to TRBJ2-1; TRBD2 matches at 8 bases. The V and J ends lost 4 bases and 9 bases, in that order; junction bases with no gene match: 6. Germline V gene lookup returns CDR1 SGHRS and CDR2 YFSETQ. The CDR3 runs 13 residues. In nucleotides, the CDR3 is TGCGCCAGCAGCGTTAAGAGCGGGAGTGAGCAGTTCTTC. It yields the protein CASSVKSGSEQFF. Variable domain in full (rest from reference TRBV5-1 and TRBJ2-1): KAGVTQTPRYLIKTRGQQVTLSCSPISGHRSVSWYQQTPGQGLQFLFEYFSETQRNKGNFPGRFSGRQFSNSRSEMNVSTLELGDSALYLCASSVKSGSEQFFGPGTRLTVL.

CDR3 loop: CATRAPDRTYGYTF. The CDR3 nucleotides read TGTGCCACCCGAGCCCCCGACAGGACCTATGGCTACACCTTC. The V gene is TRBV6-1, the J gene TRBJ1-2; D possibly corresponds to TRBD1 (6 bases). This CDR3 spans 14 amino acids. Germline CDR1 MNHNS, CDR2 SASEGT. With 10 bases removed from V and 4 bases from J, the gap between germline ends came to 19 bases.

As regards this clonotype: Given the absence of the conserved phenylalanine or tryptophan at the CDR3 end, a read error is likely. The V and J genes are TRBV7-9 and TRBJ1-1; 7 bases line up with TRBD1. The CDR3 runs to 14 residues. Losses at the gene ends were 8 bases for V and 0 bases for J; bases not matched to a gene: 6. Per germline, CDR1 SEHNR and CDR2 FQNEAQ (reference sequence). The CDR3 DNA reads TGTGCCAGCCTCCGACAGGGCTTGAACACTGAAGCTTTCCTT. Translation: CASLRQGLNTEAFL.

V usage is TRBV30 and J usage is TRBJ2-1, with 13 bases fitting TRBD2. Per germline, CDR1 GTSNPN and CDR2 SVGIG (reference sequence). The length of the CDR3 is 18 residues. J gave up 2 bases and V 2 bases, and 9 bases lay outside the gene matches. CDR3 in amino acids: CAWSPLWTSGRTYNEQFF. CDR3 nucleotides: TGTGCCTGGAGTCCTCTCTGGACTAGCGGGAGAACCTACAATGAGCAGTTCTTC.

There are many counts of this clonotype. CDR3 DNA sequence: TGTGCCAGCACCACGGGCGGATCCTACGAGCAGTACTTC. Residues: CASTTGGSYEQYF. The chain carries TRBV28 and TRBJ2-7, with D unresolved. Germline V lookup: CDR1 MDHEN, CDR2 SYDVKM. CDR3 length equals 13 residues. Trimming took off 7 bases at V and 1 base at J, with 11 bases between the two ends.

This clonotype appeared many times. This sequence joins TRBV27 and TRBJ2-5; D unclear. Looked up from germline, CDR1 is MNHEY and CDR2 is SMNVEV (reference sequence). V was clipped by 5 bases and J by 5 bases, with 12 bases between them. CDR3 length: 13 residues. The CDR3 DNA is TGTGCCAGCAGTCTCCATCCGCGGGAGACCCAGTACTTC. Protein: CASSLHPRETQYF.

There are many counts of this clonotype. V is TRBV28 and J is TRBJ1-1, with D possibly matching TRBD1 (6 bases). Trimming took off 4 bases at V and 1 base at J, with 16 bases between the two ends. This CDR3 is 16 amino acids long. In germline, CDR1 is MDHEN, CDR2 SYDVKM. The DNA for the CDR3 is TGTGCCAGCAGTTACTCCCCGGACAGCCGGAACACTGAAGCTTTCTTT. It is translated as CASSYSPDSRNTEAFF.

This clonotype was seen a handful of times. The chain uses TRBV20-1 and TRBJ1-3, with D tentatively TRBD1 (5 bases). The germline V gene has CDR1 DFQATT and CDR2 SNEGSKA (reference sequence). Trimming shortened V by 6 bases and J by 2 bases, and 17 bases separated the two germline ends. The CDR3 runs to 15 residues. The CDR3 sequence: CSAPRGGGPGNTIYF. The CDR3 region has the DNA TGCAGTGCGCCTAGGGGCGGGGGACCTGGAAACACCATATATTTT.

The gene calls are TRBV11-1 and TRBJ2-1; D possibly corresponds to TRBD1 (6 bases). Trimming removed 6 bases from V and 8 bases from J, with 17 bases in between. This CDR3 region has 14 residues. CDR1 is SGHAT, CDR2 FQDESV, per germline (reference sequence). As DNA, the CDR3 is TGTGCCAGCAGAGTAGGTCTGGCAGGGGATGAGCAGTTCTTC. It codes for CASRVGLAGDEQFF.

This clonotype was seen ten or more times. The chain employs TRBV28 and TRBJ1-5; 10 positions agree with TRBD1. V was pared by 6 bases and J by 4 bases, with 3 bases of the junction left unmatched. Germline V gene data show CDR1 as MDHEN and CDR2 as SYDVKM. The CDR3 has 14 amino acids. The CDR3 spells CASRDRGGNQPQHF. The CDR3 coding sequence is TGTGCCAGCAGGGACAGGGGGGGGAATCAGCCCCAGCATTTT.

This clonotype was recorded once. The J gene is TRBJ1-2, the V gene TRBV7-9; unclear D gene. V gave up 3 bases and J gave up 6 bases, with 20 bases separating them. Germline loops: CDR1 SEHNR, CDR2 FQNEAQ (reference sequence). The CDR3 is 16 amino acids. The CDR3 here is CASSFRAYEGIDGYTF. DNA for the CDR3: TGTGCCAGCAGCTTTAGGGCGTACGAGGGAATCGATGGCTACACCTTC.